This T cell receptor beta chain was captured in a study of T cell clonality in common variable immunodeficiency. Clones were read by immunoSEQ multiplex PCR, and TCRdb kept only the in-frame ones, dropping some. The data show 15,000 to 20,000 clones, with none appearing a single time. Patients and controls were mostly of Caucasian heritage. This clone has a count of ten or more. The antigen is not known. The CDR3 end is not reached by the read, which stops 3 residues before it; the germline J gene fills it in. Study-wide points: Fewer TCRbeta clones were shared among CVID subjects than controls. Reportedly, TCR beta sequences from common variable immunodeficiency showed fewer deletions and N-nucleotide insertions.

CDR1 DFQATT and CDR2 SNEGSKA come from the germline V gene (reference sequence). The CDR3 is 14 residues long. Trimming took off 5 bases at V and 4 bases at J, with 12 bases between the two ends. The sequencing sample was made of peripheral blood mononuclear cells. The rearrangement uses TRBV20-1 and TRBJ2-6; D may be TRBD1 (6 bases). The clonotype comes from a human donor with common variable immunodeficiency. The covered CDR3 bases are TGCAGTGCTCCCCAGGGGTCGGGGGCCAACGTC. This encodes CSAPQGSGANV. The full CDR3 protein reads CSAPQGSGANVLTF.